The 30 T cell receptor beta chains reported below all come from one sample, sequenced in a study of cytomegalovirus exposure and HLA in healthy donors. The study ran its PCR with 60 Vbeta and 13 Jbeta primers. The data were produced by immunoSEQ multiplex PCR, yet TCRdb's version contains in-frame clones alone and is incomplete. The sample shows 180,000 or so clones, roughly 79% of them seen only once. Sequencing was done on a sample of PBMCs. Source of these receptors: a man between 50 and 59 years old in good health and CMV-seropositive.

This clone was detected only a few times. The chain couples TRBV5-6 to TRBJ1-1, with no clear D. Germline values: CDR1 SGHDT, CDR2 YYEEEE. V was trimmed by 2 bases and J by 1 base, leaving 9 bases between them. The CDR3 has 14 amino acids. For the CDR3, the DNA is TGTGCCAGCAGCTTCGGTGTAACGAACACTGAAGCTTTCTTT. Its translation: CASSFGVTNTEAFF.

DNA of the CDR3: TGTGCCAGCAGCTTAGTCGCGGCAGGGGCTTCCTACGAGCAGTACTTC. Translating it yields CASSLVAAGASYEQYF. The chain couples TRBV7-2 to TRBJ2-7; a possible D gene is TRBD1 (6 bases). Germline V CDR1 and CDR2: SGHTA, FQGNSA. The germline V and J ends were trimmed by 1 base and 1 base, with 14 bases remaining between them. CDR3 length: 16 amino acids.

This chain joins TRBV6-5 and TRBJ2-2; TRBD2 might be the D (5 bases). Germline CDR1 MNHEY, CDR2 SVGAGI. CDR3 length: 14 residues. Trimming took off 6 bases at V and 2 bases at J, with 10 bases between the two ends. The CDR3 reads CASRPGFNTGELFF. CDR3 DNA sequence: TGTGCCAGCAGGCCGGGATTTAACACCGGGGAGCTGTTTTTT.

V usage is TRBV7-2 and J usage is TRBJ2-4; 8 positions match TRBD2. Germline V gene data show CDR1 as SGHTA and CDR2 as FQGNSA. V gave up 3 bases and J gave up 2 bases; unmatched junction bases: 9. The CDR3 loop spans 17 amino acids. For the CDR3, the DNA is TGTGCCAGCAGCTTGGGGCGGGGGGCCATAACCAAAAACATTCAGTACTTC. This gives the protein CASSLGRGAITKNIQYF.

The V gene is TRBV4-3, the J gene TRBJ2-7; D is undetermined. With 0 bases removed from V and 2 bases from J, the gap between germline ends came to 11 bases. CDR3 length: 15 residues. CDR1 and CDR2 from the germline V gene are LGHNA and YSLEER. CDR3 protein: CASSQDNAAAYEQYF. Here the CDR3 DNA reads TGCGCCAGCAGCCAAGATAATGCGGCGGCCTACGAGCAGTACTTC.

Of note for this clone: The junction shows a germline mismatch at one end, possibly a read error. The CDR3 nucleotides are TGTGCCAGCAGCACTAGCGGGGGGTACACCAGGGAGCTGTTTTTT. Protein sequence: CASSTSGGYTRELFF. V usage is TRBV28 and J usage is TRBJ2-2; 12 nucleotides agree with TRBD2. The CDR3 spans 15 residues. From germline, CDR1 is MDHEN and CDR2 SYDVKM.

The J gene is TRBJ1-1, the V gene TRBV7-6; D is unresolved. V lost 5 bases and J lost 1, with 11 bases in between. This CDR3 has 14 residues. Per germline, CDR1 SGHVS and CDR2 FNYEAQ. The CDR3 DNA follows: TGTGCCAGCAGCCGAGGCTCCGGGAACACTGAAGCTTTCTTT. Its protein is CASSRGSGNTEAFF.

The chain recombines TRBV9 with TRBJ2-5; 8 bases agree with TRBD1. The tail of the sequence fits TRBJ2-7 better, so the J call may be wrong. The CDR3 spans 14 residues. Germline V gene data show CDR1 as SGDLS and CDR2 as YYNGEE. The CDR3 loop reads CASSVTGGPYEQYF. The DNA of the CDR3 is TGTGCCAGCAGCGTCACAGGGGGGCCCTACGAGCAGTACTTC.

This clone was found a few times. CDR3: CASSQDRGLGSEAFF. The CDR3 DNA sequence: TGCGCCAGCAGCCAAGATCGGGGTTTAGGGTCGGAAGCTTTCTTT. The V call is TRBV4-3, the J call TRBJ1-1; D unclear. Deletions cut 0 bases from V and 8 bases from J, with 16 bases between. The CDR3 runs to 15 residues. Germline V gives CDR1 LGHNA, CDR2 YSLEER.

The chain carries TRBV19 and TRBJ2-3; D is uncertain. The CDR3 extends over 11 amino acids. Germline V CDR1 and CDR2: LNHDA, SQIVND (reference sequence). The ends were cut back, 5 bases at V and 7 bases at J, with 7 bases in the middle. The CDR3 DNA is TGTGCCAGTAGTTCTTCTTATACGCAGTATTTT. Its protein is CASSSSYTQYF.

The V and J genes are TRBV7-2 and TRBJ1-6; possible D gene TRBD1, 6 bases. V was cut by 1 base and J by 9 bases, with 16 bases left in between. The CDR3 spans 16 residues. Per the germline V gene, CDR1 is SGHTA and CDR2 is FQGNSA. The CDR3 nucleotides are TGTGCCAGCAGCTTAGTCCCAGGGGTTTATGGTTCACCCCTCCACTTT. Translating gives CASSLVPGVYGSPLHF.

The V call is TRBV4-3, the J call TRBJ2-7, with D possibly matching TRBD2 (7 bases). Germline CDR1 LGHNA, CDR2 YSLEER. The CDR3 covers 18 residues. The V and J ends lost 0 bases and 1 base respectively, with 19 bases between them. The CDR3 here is CASSQDVYKRGASYEQYF. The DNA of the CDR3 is TGCGCCAGCAGCCAAGACGTTTACAAACGGGGGGCGTCCTACGAGCAGTACTTC.

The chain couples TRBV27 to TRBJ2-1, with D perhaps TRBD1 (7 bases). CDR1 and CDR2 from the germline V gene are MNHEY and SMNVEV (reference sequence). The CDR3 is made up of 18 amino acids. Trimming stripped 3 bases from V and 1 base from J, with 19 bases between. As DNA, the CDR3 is TGTGCCAGCAGTTTGGGGCAGGGGGGAATACGATCCTACAATGAGCAGTTCTTC. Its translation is CASSLGQGGIRSYNEQFF.

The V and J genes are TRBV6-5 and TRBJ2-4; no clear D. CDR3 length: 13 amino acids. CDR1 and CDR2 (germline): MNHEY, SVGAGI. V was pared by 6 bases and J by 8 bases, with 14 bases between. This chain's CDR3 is CASRRGSSDIQYF. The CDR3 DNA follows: TGTGCCAGCAGAAGAGGTTCGTCGGACATTCAGTACTTC.

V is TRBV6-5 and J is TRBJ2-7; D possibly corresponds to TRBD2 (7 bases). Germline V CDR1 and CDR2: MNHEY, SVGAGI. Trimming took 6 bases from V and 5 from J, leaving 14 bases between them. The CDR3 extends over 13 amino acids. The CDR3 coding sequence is TGTGCCAGCAGAAGGGGGGGCGGGCACGAGCAGTACTTC. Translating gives CASRRGGGHEQYF.

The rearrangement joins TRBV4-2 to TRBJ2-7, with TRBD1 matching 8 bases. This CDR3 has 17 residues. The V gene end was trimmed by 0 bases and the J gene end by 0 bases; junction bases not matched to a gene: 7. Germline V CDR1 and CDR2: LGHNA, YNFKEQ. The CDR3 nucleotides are TGTGCCAGCAGCCAAGATCAGACAGGGGACCTCTCCTACGAGCAGTACTTC. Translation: CASSQDQTGDLSYEQYF.

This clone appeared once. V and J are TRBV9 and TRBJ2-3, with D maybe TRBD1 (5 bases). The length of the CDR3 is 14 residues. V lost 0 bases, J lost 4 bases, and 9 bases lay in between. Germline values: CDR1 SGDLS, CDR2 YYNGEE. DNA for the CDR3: TGTGCCAGCAGCGTAGAGGGGAACCCAGATACGCAGTATTTT. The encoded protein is CASSVEGNPDTQYF. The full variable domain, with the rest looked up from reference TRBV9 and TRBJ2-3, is DSGVTQTPKHLITATGQRVTLRCSPRSGDLSVYWYQQSLDQGLQFLIQYYNGEERAKGNILERFSAQQFPDLHSELNLSSLELGDSALYFCASSVEGNPDTQYFGPGTRLTVL.

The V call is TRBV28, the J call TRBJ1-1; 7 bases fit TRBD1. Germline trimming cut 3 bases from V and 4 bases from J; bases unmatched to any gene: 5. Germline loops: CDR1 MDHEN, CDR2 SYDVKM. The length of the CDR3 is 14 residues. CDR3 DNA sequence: TGTGCCAGCAGTTTCGACAGGGCGGGCACTGAAGCTTTCTTT. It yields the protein CASSFDRAGTEAFF.

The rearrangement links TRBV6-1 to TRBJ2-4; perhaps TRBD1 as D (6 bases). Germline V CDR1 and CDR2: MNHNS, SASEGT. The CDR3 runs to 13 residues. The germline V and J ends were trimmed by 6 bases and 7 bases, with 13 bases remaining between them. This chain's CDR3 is CASSVTGLNIQYF. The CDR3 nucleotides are TGTGCCAGCAGCGTAACAGGGTTGAACATTCAGTACTTC.

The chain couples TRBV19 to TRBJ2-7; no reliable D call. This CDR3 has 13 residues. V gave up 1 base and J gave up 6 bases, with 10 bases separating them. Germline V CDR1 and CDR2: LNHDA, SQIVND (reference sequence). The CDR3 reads CASSIVWASEQYV. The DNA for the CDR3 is TGTGCCAGTAGTATAGTGTGGGCCTCCGAGCAGTACGTC.

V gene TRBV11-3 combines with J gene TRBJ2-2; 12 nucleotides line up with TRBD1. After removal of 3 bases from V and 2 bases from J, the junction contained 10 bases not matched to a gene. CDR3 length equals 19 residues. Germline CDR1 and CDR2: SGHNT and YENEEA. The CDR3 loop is CASSLGTGGPILNTGELFF. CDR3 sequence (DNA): TGTGCCAGCAGCTTGGGGACAGGGGGCCCAATCCTTAACACCGGGGAGCTGTTTTTT.

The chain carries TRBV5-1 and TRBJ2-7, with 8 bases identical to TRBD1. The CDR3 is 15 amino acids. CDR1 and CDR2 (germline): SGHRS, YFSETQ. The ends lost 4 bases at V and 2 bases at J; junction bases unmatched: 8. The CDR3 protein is CASSPGTGITYEQYF. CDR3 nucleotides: TGCGCCAGCAGCCCAGGGACAGGAATTACCTACGAGCAGTACTTC.

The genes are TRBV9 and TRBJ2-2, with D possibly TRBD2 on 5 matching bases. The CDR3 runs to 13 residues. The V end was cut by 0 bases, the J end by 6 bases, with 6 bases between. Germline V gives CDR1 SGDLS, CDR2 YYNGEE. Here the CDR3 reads CASSVGLSGELFF. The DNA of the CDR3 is TGTGCCAGCAGCGTAGGACTATCCGGGGAGCTGTTTTTT.

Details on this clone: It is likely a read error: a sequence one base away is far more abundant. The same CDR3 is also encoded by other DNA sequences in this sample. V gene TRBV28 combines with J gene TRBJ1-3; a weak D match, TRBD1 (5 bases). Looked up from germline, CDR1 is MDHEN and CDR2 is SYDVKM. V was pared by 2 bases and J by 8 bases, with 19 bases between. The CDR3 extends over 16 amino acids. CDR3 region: CASSLSPDREWDTIYF. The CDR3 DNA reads TGTGCCAGCAGTTTAAGCCCCGACAGAGAATGGGACACCATATATTTT.

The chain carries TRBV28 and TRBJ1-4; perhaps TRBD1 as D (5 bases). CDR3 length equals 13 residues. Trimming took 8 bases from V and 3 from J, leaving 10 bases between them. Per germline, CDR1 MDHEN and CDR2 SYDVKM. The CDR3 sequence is CASGGIANEKLFF. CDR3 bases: TGTGCCAGCGGGGGGATTGCTAATGAAAAACTGTTTTTT.

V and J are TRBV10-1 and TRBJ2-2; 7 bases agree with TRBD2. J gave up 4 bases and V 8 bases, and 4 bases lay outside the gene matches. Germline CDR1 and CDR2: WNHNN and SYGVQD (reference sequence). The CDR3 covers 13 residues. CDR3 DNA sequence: TGCGCCAGCGCGGGACTACGCACCGGGGAGCTGTTTTTT. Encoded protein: CASAGLRTGELFF.

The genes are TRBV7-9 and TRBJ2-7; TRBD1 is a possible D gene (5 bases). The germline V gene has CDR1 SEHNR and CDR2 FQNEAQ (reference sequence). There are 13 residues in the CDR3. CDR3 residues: CSSSSKGLAQQYV. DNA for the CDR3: TGTTCCAGCAGCTCGAAGGGGTTAGCCCAGCAGTACGTC.

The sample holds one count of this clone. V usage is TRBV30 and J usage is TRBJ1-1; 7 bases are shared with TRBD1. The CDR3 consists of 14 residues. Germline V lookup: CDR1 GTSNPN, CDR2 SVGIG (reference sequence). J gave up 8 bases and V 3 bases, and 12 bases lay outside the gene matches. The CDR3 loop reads CAWRWTGIKTEAFF. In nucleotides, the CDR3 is TGTGCCTGGAGGTGGACAGGAATTAAAACAGAAGCTTTCTTT.

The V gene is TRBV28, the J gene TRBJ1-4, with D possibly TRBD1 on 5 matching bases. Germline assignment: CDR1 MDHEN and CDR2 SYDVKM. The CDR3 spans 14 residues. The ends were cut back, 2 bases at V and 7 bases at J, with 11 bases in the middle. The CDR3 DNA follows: TGTGCCAGCAGTTTAGTACTCGGGGGTGAAAAACTGTTTTTT. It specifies CASSLVLGGEKLFF.

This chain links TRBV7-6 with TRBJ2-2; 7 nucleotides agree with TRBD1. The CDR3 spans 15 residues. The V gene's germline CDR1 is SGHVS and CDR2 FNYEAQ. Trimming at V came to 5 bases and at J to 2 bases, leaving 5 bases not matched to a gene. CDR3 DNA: TGTGCCAGCAGCGTCACAGGGGTAAACACCGGGGAGCTGTTTTTT. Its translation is CASSVTGVNTGELFF. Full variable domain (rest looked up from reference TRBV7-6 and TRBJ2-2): GAGVSQSPRYKVTKRGQDVALRCDPISGHVSLYWYRQALGQGPEFLTYFNYEAQQDKSGLPNDRFSAERPEGSISTLTIQRTEQRDSAMYRCASSVTGVNTGELFFGEGSRLTVL.